The clone carrying this T cell receptor beta chain was found a few times. Its antigen is currently unknown. This specimen comes from a study of T cells after yellow fever vaccination. TCRdb processed the 5' RACE reads anew with MiXCR; each CDR3 protein has one entry. Among approximately 160,000 distinct CDR3 sequences, about a tenth were seen once, and the ten largest hold 35% to 40%. CDR3 length: 14 amino acids. The V gene end was trimmed by 4 bases and the J gene end by 3 bases; junction bases not matched to a gene: 3. The germline CDR1 and CDR2 sequences are MNHNY and SVGAGI (reference sequence). Study observations and caveats: Sorted repertoires could include abundant contaminating clonotypes from bulk cells. Once the booster was given, most primary-vaccination clones reappeared, at just over 95% for CD4 and 88% for CD8.

The chain combines TRBV6-6 with TRBJ1-5, with 7 bases matching TRBD1. The receptor was derived from a young man who received the YFV17D yellow fever vaccine. The material sequenced was CD8+ T cells sorted from PBMCs, taken 45 days after the yellow fever booster vaccination. The CDR3 bases are TGTGCCAGCAGTTCGGGACAGTTCAATCAGCCCCAGCATTTT. This translates into CASSSGQFNQPQHF.